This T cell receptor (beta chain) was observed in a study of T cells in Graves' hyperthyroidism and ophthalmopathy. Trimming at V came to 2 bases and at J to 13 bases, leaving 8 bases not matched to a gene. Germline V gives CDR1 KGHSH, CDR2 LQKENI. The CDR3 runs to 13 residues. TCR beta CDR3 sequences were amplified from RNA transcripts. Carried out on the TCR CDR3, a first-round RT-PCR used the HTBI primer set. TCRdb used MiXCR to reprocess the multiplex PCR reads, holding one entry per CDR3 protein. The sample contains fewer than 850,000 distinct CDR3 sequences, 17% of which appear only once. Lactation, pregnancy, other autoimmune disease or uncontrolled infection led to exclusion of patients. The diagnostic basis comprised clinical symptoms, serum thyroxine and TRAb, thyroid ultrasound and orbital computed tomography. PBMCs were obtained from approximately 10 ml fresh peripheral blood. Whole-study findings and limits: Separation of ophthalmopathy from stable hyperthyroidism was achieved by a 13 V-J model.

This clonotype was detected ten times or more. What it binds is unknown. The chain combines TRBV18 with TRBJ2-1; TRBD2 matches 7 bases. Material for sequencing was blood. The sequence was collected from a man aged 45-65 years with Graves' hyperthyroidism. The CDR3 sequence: CASSPSEREGQFF. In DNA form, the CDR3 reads TGTGCCAGCTCACCAAGCGAGCGGGAAGGACAGTTCTTC.